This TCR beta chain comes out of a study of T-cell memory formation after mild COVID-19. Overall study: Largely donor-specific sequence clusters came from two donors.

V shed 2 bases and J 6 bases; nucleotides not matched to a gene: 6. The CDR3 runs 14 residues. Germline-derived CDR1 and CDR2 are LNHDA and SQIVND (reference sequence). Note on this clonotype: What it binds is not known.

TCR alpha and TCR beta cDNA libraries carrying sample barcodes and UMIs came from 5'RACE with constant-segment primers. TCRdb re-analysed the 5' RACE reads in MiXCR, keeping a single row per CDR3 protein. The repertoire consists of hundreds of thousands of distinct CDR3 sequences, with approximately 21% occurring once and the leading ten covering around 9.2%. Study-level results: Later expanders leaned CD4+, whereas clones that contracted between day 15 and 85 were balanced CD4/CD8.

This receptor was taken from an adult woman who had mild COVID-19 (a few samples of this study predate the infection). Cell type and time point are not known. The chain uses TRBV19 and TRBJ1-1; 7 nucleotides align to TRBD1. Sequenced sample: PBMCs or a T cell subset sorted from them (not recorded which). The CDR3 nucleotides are TGTGCCAGTAGTATACGCGGGCAGGGGGCTGAAGCTTTCTTT. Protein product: CASSIRGQGAEAFF.